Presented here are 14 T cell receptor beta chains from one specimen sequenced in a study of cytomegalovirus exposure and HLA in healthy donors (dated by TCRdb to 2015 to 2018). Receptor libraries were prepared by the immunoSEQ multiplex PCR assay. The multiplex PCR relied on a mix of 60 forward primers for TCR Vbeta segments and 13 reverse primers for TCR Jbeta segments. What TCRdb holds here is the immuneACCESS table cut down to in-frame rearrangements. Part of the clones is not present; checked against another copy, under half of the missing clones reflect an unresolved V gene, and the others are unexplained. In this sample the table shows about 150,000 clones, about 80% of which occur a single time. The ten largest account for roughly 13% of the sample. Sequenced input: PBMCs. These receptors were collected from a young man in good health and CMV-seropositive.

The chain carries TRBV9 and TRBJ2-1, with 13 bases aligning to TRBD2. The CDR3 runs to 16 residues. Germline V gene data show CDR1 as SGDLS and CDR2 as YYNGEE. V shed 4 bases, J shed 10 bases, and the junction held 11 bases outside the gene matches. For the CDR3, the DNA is TGTGCCAGCAGCTCGGTAACTAGCGGGAGGGGTACCGAGCAGTTCTTC. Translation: CASSSVTSGRGTEQFF.

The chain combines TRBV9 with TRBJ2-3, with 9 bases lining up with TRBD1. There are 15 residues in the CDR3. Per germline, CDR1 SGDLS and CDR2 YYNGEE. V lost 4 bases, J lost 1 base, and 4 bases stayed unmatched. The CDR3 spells CASSRTGERTDTQYF. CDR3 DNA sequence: TGTGCCAGCAGCCGGACAGGGGAACGCACAGATACGCAGTATTTT.

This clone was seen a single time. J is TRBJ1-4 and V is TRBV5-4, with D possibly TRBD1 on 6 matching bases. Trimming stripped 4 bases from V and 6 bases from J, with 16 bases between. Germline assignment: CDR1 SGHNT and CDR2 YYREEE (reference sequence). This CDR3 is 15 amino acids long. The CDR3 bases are TGTGCCAGCAGCCACCCCGGGAGGGGGGATGAAAAACTGTTTTTT. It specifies CASSHPGRGDEKLFF.

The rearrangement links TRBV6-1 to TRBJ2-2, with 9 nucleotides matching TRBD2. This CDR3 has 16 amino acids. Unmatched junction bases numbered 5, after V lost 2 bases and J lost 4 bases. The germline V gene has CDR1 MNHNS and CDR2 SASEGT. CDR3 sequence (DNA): TGTGCCAGCAGTGAATTAGCGGGGGAGGTCACCGGGGAGCTGTTTTTT. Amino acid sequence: CASSELAGEVTGELFF.

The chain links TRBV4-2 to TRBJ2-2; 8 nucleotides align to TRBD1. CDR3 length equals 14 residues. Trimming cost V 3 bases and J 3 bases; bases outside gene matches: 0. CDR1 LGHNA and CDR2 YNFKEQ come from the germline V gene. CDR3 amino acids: CASSQDRDTGELFF. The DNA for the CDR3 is TGTGCCAGCAGCCAGGACAGGGACACCGGGGAGCTGTTTTTT.

CDR3 DNA sequence: TGTGCCAGTAGTATAAGGCTAGCGGGAGTTTACGAGCAGTACTTC. Its protein is CASSIRLAGVYEQYF. This chain links TRBV19 with TRBJ2-7; TRBD2 matches at 10 bases. The CDR3 is made up of 15 amino acids. J gave up 4 bases and V 2 bases, and 5 bases lay outside the gene matches. Germline V gives CDR1 LNHDA, CDR2 SQIVND (reference sequence).

The CDR3 nucleotides are TGTGCCACCTCTGGGACAGCCTACGAGCAGTACTTC. This sequence encodes CATSGTAYEQYF. The rearrangement joins TRBV10-3 to TRBJ2-7, with 7 bases lining up with TRBD1. CDR3 length equals 12 residues. V lost 10 bases to trimming and J lost 2 bases; unmatched junction nucleotides: 5. Germline assignment: CDR1 ENHRY and CDR2 SYGVKD.

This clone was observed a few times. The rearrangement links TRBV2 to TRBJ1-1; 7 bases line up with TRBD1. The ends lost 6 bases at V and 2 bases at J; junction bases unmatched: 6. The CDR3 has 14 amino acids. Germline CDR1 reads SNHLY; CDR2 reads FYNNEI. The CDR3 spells CASRRRTGNTEAFF. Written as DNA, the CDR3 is TGTGCCAGCAGACGAAGGACAGGCAACACTGAAGCTTTCTTT.

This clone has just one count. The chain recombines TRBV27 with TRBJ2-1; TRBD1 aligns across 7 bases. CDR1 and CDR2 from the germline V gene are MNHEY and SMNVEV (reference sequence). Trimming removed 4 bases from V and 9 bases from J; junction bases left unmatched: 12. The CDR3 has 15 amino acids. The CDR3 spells CASSSHRGPYREQFF. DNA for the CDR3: TGTGCCAGCAGTTCCCACAGGGGCCCCTATCGTGAGCAGTTCTTC.

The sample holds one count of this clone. This CDR3 reads CASSGGQGAGANVLTF. CDR3 in DNA: TGTGCCAGCAGTGGGGGACAGGGGGCTGGGGCCAACGTCCTGACTTTC. This sequence joins TRBV6-1 and TRBJ2-6; 11 bases map to TRBD1. Germline V CDR1 and CDR2: MNHNS, SASEGT. J was trimmed by 2 bases and V by 4 bases; bases with no gene match: 1. The CDR3 loop spans 16 amino acids.

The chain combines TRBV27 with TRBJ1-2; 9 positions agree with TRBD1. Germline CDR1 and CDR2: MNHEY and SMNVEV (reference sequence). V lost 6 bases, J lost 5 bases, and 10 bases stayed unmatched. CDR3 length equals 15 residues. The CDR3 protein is CASRLQGARGYGYTF. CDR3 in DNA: TGTGCCAGCAGGTTACAGGGGGCGCGGGGATATGGCTACACCTTC.

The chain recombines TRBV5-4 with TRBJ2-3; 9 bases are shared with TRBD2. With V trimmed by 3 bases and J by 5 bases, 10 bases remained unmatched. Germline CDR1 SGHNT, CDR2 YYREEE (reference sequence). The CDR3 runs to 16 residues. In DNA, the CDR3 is TGTGCCAGCAGCTCGGGAATTAGCGGGAGAGAAGATACGCAGTATTTT. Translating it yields CASSSGISGREDTQYF.

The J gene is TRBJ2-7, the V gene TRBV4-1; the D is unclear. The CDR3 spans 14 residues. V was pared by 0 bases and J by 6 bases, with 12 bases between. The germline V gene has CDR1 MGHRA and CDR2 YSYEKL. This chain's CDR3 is CASSQDNGSGEQYF. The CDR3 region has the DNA TGCGCCAGCAGCCAAGATAACGGTTCGGGCGAGCAGTACTTC.

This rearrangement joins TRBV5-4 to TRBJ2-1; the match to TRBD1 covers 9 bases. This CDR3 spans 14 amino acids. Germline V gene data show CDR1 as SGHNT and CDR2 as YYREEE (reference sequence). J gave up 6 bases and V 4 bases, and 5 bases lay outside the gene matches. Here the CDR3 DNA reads TGTGCCAGCAGCAAGGACAGGGGAGGCAATGAGCAGTTCTTC. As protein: CASSKDRGGNEQFF.